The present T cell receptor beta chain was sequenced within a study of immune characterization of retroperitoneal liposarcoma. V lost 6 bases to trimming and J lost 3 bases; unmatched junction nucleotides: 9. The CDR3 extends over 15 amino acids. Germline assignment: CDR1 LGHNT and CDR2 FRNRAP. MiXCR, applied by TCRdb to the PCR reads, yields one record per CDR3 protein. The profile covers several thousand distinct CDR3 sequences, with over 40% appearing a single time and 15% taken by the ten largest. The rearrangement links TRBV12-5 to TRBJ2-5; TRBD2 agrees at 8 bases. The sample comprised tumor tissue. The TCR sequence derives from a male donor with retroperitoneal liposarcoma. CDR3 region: CASGAAGGLKETQYF. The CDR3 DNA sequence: TGTGCTAGTGGGGCGGCGGGGGGACTTAAAGAGACCCAGTACTTC.